The subject of this entry is one TCR beta chain. These data belong to a study of blood T cell repertoires in COVID-19. Overall study context: Sources were T cells, B-cell-depleted T cells, or PBMCs; the material itself was cDNA or gDNA.

CDR1 and CDR2 (germline): MDHEN, SYDVKM. Germline trimming cut 6 bases from V and 8 bases from J; bases unmatched to any gene: 12. The CDR3 length is 16 residues. Original data processing: Amplification of reference gene primers was used by the study to estimate nucleated cell counts. Clones were sequenced by immunoSEQ multiplex PCR, and TCRdb holds only the in-frame ones, with some missing. D and trimming come from the DNA, and the V and J calls and clone size come from that table. The data contain 310,000 or so clones, roughly 84% of them singletons. The V call is TRBV28, the J call TRBJ2-3, with TRBD2 identical over 12 bases. The receptor was derived from a man aged 50-59 years with active or convalescent COVID-19. The sample consisted of peripheral blood. The CDR3 DNA reads TGTGCCAGCAGACCCCGCCTTACTAGCGGGAGGAGTACGCAGTATTTT. Encoded protein: CASRPRLTSGRSTQYF. The full variable domain, with the rest looked up from reference TRBV28 and TRBJ2-3, is DVKVTQSSRYLVKRTGEKVFLECVQDMDHENMFWYRQDPGLGLRLIYFSYDVKMKEKGDIPEGYSVSREKKERFSLILESASTNQTSMYLCASRPRLTSGRSTQYFGPGTRLTVL.